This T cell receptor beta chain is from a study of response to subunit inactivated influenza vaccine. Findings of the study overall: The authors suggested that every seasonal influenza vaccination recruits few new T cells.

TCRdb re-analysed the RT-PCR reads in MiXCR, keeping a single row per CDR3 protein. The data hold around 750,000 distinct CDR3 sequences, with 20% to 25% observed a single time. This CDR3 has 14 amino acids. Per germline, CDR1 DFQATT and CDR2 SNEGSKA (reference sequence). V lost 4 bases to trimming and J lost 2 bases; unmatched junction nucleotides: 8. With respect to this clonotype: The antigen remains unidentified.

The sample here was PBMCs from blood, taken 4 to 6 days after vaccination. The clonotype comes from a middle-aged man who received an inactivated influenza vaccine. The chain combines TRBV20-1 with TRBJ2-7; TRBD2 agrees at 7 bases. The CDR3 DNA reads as TGCAGTGCTAACCTAGCGGTTCAGACCTACGAGCAGTACTTC. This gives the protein CSANLAVQTYEQYF.